This T cell receptor (beta chain) emerged from a study of T cells expressing NK-cell markers. Study conclusions and caveats: The CD3+CD56-NKG2C+ fraction was also led by these clonotypes in several donors. Evidence did not settle whether expanded NKG2C+ T cell clones targeted HCMV.

In generating TCR beta cDNA, 5'RACE template switching with UMIs was used. TCRdb processed the 5' RACE reads again and assigns one entry to each CDR3 protein, with no DNA. The listing records 250,000 or so distinct CDR3 sequences. As regards this clonotype: Antigen specificity is unknown.

The CDR3 length is 14 residues. From germline, CDR1 is MNHNS and CDR2 SASEGT. The J gene is TRBJ1-5, the V gene TRBV6-1; the D call of TRBD1 rests on TCRdb alone, since no DNA is present to check it. This receptor was taken from a woman aged 18 to 69 in good health. The sample taken for sequencing was blood T cells: a sorted CD56 or NKG2C T cell subset, CD4+ or CD8+ T cells, or bulk PBMC T cells (not recorded which). CDR3: CASSHDSSDQPQHF.